These 11 T cell receptor beta chains came from one sample sequenced in a study of preoperative IRX-2 immunotherapy in early breast cancer. Only in-frame clones appear in the TCRdb table, and some are missing; sequencing was by immunoSEQ multiplex PCR. The sample has approximately 38,000 clones; around four fifths are singletons. Treatment in this sample: preoperative locoregional IRX-2 cytokine immunotherapy. The sequencing here drew on lymph node tissue, taken after IRX-2 immunotherapy. The source of these receptors is a human donor with breast cancer.

V usage is TRBV18 and J usage is TRBJ2-3; 7 positions agree with TRBD1. Germline V gene sequence: CDR1 KGHSH, CDR2 LQKENI. V shed 3 bases and J 2 bases; nucleotides not matched to a gene: 11. The CDR3 is 17 residues long. CDR3 coding DNA: TGTGCCAGCTCACCTCCGGACAGGCGGATTTTCACAGATACGCAGTATTTT. Protein: CASSPPDRRIFTDTQYF.

This chain links TRBV11-3 with TRBJ2-4; 8 bases match TRBD2. Germline loops: CDR1 SGHNT, CDR2 YENEEA. The J segment lost 6 bases and the V segment lost 1 base, leaving 5 bases of the junction unmatched. This CDR3 region has 15 residues. CDR3 coding DNA: TGTGCCAGCAGCTTAGGTCTAAGCGGGGGAAACATTCAGTACTTC. It is translated as CASSLGLSGGNIQYF.

The chain's CDR3 is CASKGSGANVLTF. In nucleotides, the CDR3 is TGTGCCAGCAAGGGATCTGGGGCCAACGTCCTGACTTTC. The J gene is TRBJ2-6, the V gene TRBV6-8; D ambiguous. Germline assignment: CDR1 MNHGY and CDR2 SAAAGT. V gave up 7 bases and J gave up 1 base, with 5 bases separating them. This CDR3 spans 13 amino acids.

The CDR3 loop reads CASSIGGGSETQYF. CDR3 sequence (DNA): TGTGCCAGTAGTATAGGGGGAGGTAGCGAGACCCAGTACTTC. The chain has TRBV19 and TRBJ2-5; D is perhaps TRBD2 (6 bases). Germline V CDR1 and CDR2: LNHDA, SQIVND (reference sequence). The CDR3 totals 14 residues. Deletions cut 1 base from V and 5 bases from J, with 11 bases between.

This clone occurred once. The J gene is TRBJ1-2, the V gene TRBV9; the D is unclear. V gave up 2 bases and J gave up 8 bases, with 10 bases separating them. The CDR3 is made up of 12 amino acids. The V gene's germline CDR1 is SGDLS and CDR2 YYNGEE. The CDR3 coding sequence is TGTGCCAGCAGCGTGATGGGGTACGGCTACACCTTC. It yields the protein CASSVMGYGYTF.

This chain uses TRBV14 with TRBJ1-6, with no clear D. Trimming took 1 base from V and 4 from J, leaving 14 bases between them. From germline, CDR1 is SGHDN and CDR2 FVKESK. This CDR3 is built from 17 residues. CDR3 in DNA: TGTGCCAGCAGCCAAGGTATAGGCAGAGGATATAATTCACCCCTCCACTTT. Its protein product is CASSQGIGRGYNSPLHF.

V usage is TRBV11-3 and J usage is TRBJ1-2, with D possibly TRBD1 on 6 matching bases. V lost 7 bases and J 5 bases, leaving 17 bases between the germline ends. This CDR3 region has 14 residues. Germline loops: CDR1 SGHNT, CDR2 YENEEA. CDR3 bases: TGTGCCAGCACCGCCGCTTGGGGGGCGTATGGCTACACCTTC. It encodes CASTAAWGAYGYTF.

The V and J genes are TRBV9 and TRBJ2-1, with D maybe TRBD1 (6 bases). Germline CDR1 reads SGDLS; CDR2 reads YYNGEE. The CDR3 length is 15 residues. Trimming left V 4 bases short and J 0 bases short, with 11 bases between. DNA of the CDR3: TGTGCCAGCAGCTCATCAGGGGACTCCTACAATGAGCAGTTCTTC. Its protein product is CASSSSGDSYNEQFF.

The chain combines TRBV6-8 with TRBJ1-2; 8 nucleotides line up with TRBD1. The CDR3 extends over 13 amino acids. Germline CDR1 and CDR2: MNHGY and SAAAGT. V trimming: 10 bases; J trimming: 7 bases; junction bases outside the gene matches: 11. The CDR3 region has the DNA TGTGCCATAGCCGAGACAGGGGTAGGTGGCTACACCTTC. Amino acid sequence: CAIAETGVGGYTF.

This clone was counted between two and nine times. The V call is TRBV30, the J call TRBJ1-5; D is unresolved. The CDR3 has 11 residues. CDR1 and CDR2 from the germline V gene are GTSNPN and SVGIG (reference sequence). Trimming removed 0 bases from V and 12 bases from J, with 9 bases in between. This chain's CDR3 is CAWSVMGIQHF. Here the CDR3 DNA reads TGTGCCTGGAGTGTAATGGGTATCCAGCATTTT.

This rearrangement joins TRBV6-8 to TRBJ2-5, with TRBD1 as a possible D gene (7 bases). Germline CDR1 is MNHGY and CDR2 is SAAAGT. This CDR3 is 16 amino acids long. Trimming stripped 2 bases from V and 5 bases from J, with 18 bases between. This CDR3 is CASSYRRGPGSETQYF. CDR3 nucleotide sequence: TGTGCCAGCAGTTACCGGAGGGGGCCAGGTAGCGAGACCCAGTACTTC.